These 8 T cell receptor beta chains came from one sample sequenced in a study of cytomegalovirus exposure and HLA in healthy donors. The PCR used 60 Vbeta and 13 Jbeta primers. Only in-frame clones appear in the TCRdb table, and some are missing; sequencing was by immunoSEQ multiplex PCR. The sample lists about 220,000 clones, around 80% occurring once. Sequencing was done on a sample of PBMCs. All receptors derive from a man aged 18 to 30 in good health and CMV-seronegative.

V is TRBV11-3 and J is TRBJ1-3; D is possibly TRBD1 (5 bases). The germline CDR1 and CDR2 sequences are SGHNT and YENEEA. Trimming took 5 bases from V and 4 from J, leaving 9 bases between them. This CDR3 contains 13 residues. The CDR3 nucleotides are TGTGCCAGCAGCCTGGGGCAAGGAAACACCATATATTTT. It is translated as CASSLGQGNTIYF.

The genes are TRBV25-1 and TRBJ2-1, with TRBD2 identical over 12 bases. The CDR3 sequence is 16 residues long. Germline CDR1 reads MGHDK; CDR2 reads SYGVNS. The V gene end was trimmed by 5 bases and the J gene end by 7 bases; junction bases not matched to a gene: 9. CDR3 coding DNA: TGTGCCAGCAGTCAACCCCGACTAGCGGGAGTGAATGAGCAGTTCTTC. Residues: CASSQPRLAGVNEQFF. Together with reference TRBV25-1 and TRBJ2-1, the CDR3 gives the full variable domain: EADIYQTPRYLVIGTGKKITLECSQTMGHDKMYWYQQDPGMELHLIHYSYGVNSTEKGDLSSESTVSRIRTEHFPLTLESARPSHTSQYLCASSQPRLAGVNEQFFGPGTRLTVL.

The rearrangement links TRBV18 to TRBJ1-3; 7 bases agree with TRBD1. Per germline, CDR1 KGHSH and CDR2 LQKENI. The CDR3 is made up of 17 amino acids. Trimming cost V 3 bases and J 0 bases; bases outside gene matches: 8. The CDR3 loop reads CASSPRDRVISGNTIYF. CDR3 nucleotide sequence: TGTGCCAGCTCACCGAGGGACAGAGTTATCTCTGGAAACACCATATATTTT.

V gene TRBV28 combines with J gene TRBJ1-2, with 7 bases lining up with TRBD1. Trimming took 6 bases from V and 3 from J; bases not matched to a gene: 10. This CDR3 spans 15 amino acids. Looked up from germline, CDR1 is MDHEN and CDR2 is SYDVKM. CDR3 region: CASSSIRQGDYGYTF. The CDR3, as DNA: TGTGCCAGCAGCTCGATCAGACAGGGCGACTATGGCTACACCTTC.

A single count supports this clone. CDR3 sequence reads: CASAQGGRRETQYF. The CDR3 region has the DNA TGTGCCAGCGCCCAGGGGGGCCGGAGGGAGACCCAGTACTTC. The chain couples TRBV27 to TRBJ2-5; tentatively, D is TRBD1 (7 bases). V was trimmed by 8 bases and J by 5 bases, leaving 18 bases between them. Germline V gene data show CDR1 as MNHEY and CDR2 as SMNVEV (reference sequence). This CDR3 comprises 14 residues.

This clone appeared a single time. This rearrangement joins TRBV7-2 to TRBJ1-5; TRBD1 matches at 7 bases. The CDR3 consists of 13 residues. V trimming: 3 bases; J trimming: 7 bases; junction bases outside the gene matches: 3. Germline assignment: CDR1 SGHTA and CDR2 FQGNSA. As DNA, the CDR3 is TGTGCCAGCAGCTTGACAGGGCAACAGCCCCAGCATTTT. The encoded protein is CASSLTGQQPQHF.

V is TRBV6-1 and J is TRBJ1-1, with 8 bases lining up with TRBD1. This CDR3 contains 15 residues. V trimming: 5 bases; J trimming: 1 base; junction bases outside the gene matches: 6. Per germline, CDR1 MNHNS and CDR2 SASEGT. DNA of the CDR3: TGTGCCAGCAGTACTTATGACAGGGGGAACACTGAAGCTTTCTTT. Its protein is CASSTYDRGNTEAFF.

This chain uses TRBV7-9 with TRBJ2-3, with TRBD2 matching over 7 bases. From germline, CDR1 is SEHNR and CDR2 FQNEAQ (reference sequence). The CDR3 has 15 residues. The trim removed 0 bases at V and 5 bases at J, leaving 5 bases unmatched. For the CDR3, the DNA is TGTGCCAGCAGCTTAGCGGGAGGGCCGGGAGATACGCAGTATTTT. Its protein is CASSLAGGPGDTQYF.